One sample yielded the 18 T cell receptor beta chains listed below, sequenced in a study of blood T cell repertoires in COVID-19. Sequencing used immunoSEQ multiplex PCR; TCRdb keeps in-frame clones, though not all of them. This table holds tens of thousands of clones, 65% to 85% found once. Sample: peripheral blood. These TCRs come from a man between 60 and 75 years old with acute or convalescent COVID-19.

The chain links TRBV11-2 to TRBJ1-6; D remains unclear. Germline V lookup: CDR1 SGHAT, CDR2 FQNNGV. The CDR3 loop spans 14 amino acids. V was clipped by 4 bases and J by 8 bases, with 12 bases between them. CDR3 loop: CASSSRVVDSPLHF. The CDR3 DNA reads TGTGCCAGCAGCTCTCGGGTGGTGGATTCACCCCTCCACTTT.

In regard to this clone: The same CDR3 can be traced to other DNA sequences in this sample. The chain carries TRBV7-2 and TRBJ1-1; maybe TRBD1 (6 bases). The CDR3 runs to 14 residues. The germline CDR1 and CDR2 sequences are SGHTA and FQGNSA. V was cut by 5 bases and J by 1 base, with 11 bases left in between. The CDR3 here is CASSPGAANTEAFF. DNA of the CDR3: TGTGCCAGCAGCCCAGGGGCGGCGAACACTGAAGCTTTCTTT.

The rearrangement uses TRBV19 and TRBJ2-1, with 11 bases that match TRBD1. The V and J ends lost 5 bases and 3 bases, in that order; junction bases with no gene match: 6. This CDR3 is 16 amino acids long. The germline V gene has CDR1 LNHDA and CDR2 SQIVND (reference sequence). DNA for the CDR3: TGTGCCAGTAGTTCCTTGGGACAGGGGGTCTACAATGAGCAGTTCTTC. Encoded protein: CASSSLGQGVYNEQFF. The variable domain in full, completed from reference TRBV19 and TRBJ2-1, reads DGGITQSPKYLFRKEGQNVTLSCEQNLNHDAMYWYRQDPGQGLRLIYYSQIVNDFQKGDIAEGYSVSREKKESFPLTVTSAQKNPTAFYLCASSSLGQGVYNEQFFGPGTRLTVL.

The V gene is TRBV11-2, the J gene TRBJ1-6, with D unresolved. The V end was cut by 0 bases, the J end by 3 bases, with 12 bases between. Germline CDR1 is SGHAT and CDR2 is FQNNGV. The CDR3 length is 17 residues. CDR3 sequence: CASSLEGGEFYNSPLHF. CDR3 DNA sequence: TGTGCCAGCAGCTTAGAGGGAGGAGAATTCTATAATTCACCCCTCCACTTT.

V and J are TRBV14 and TRBJ2-2, with unresolved D. Deletions cut 1 base from V and 7 bases from J, with 10 bases between. Germline-derived CDR1 and CDR2 are SGHDN and FVKESK. CDR3 length: 14 amino acids. The CDR3 here is CASSQGELYGELFF. DNA of the CDR3: TGTGCCAGCAGCCAAGGCGAGCTGTACGGGGAGCTGTTTTTT.

The chain combines TRBV25-1 with TRBJ1-2; unclear D gene. CDR1 and CDR2 from the germline V gene are MGHDK and SYGVNS. This CDR3 contains 15 residues. Trimming removed 4 bases from V and 4 bases from J, with 16 bases in between. CDR3 loop: CASSGLGPAGYGYTF. In DNA, the CDR3 is TGTGCCAGCAGTGGATTGGGCCCAGCGGGCTATGGCTACACCTTC.

The CDR3 bases are TGCGCCACCAGAATTACAGGGGGCGAAGGCTACACCTTC. Protein sequence: CATRITGGEGYTF. The chain has TRBV5-1 and TRBJ1-2; 9 nucleotides agree with TRBD1. Germline values: CDR1 SGHRS, CDR2 YFSETQ. This CDR3 has 13 amino acids. Unmatched junction bases numbered 11, after V lost 9 bases and J lost 8 bases.

The chain recombines TRBV27 with TRBJ1-4; 9 bases fit TRBD1. CDR1 and CDR2 from the germline V gene are MNHEY and SMNVEV (reference sequence). The CDR3 length is 15 residues. The V segment lost 6 bases and the J segment 5 bases; nucleotides outside the gene matches: 7. CDR3 amino acids: CASSLIGTGNEKLFF. In DNA form, the CDR3 reads TGTGCCAGCAGCCTTATCGGGACAGGGAATGAAAAACTGTTTTTT. The full variable domain, in which reference TRBV27 and TRBJ1-4 provide the parts outside the CDR3, is EAQVTQNPRYLITVTGKKLTVTCSQNMNHEYMSWYRQDPGLGLRQIYYSMNVEVTDKGDVPEGYKVSRKEKRNFPLILESPSPNQTSLYFCASSLIGTGNEKLFFGSGTQLSVL.

The J gene is TRBJ2-5, the V gene TRBV7-2, with 8 bases matching TRBD1. There are 17 residues in the CDR3. The junction had 12 bases not matched to a gene; V was cut back by 3 bases and J by 3 bases. Germline V CDR1 and CDR2: SGHTA, FQGNSA. The CDR3 nucleotides read TGTGCCAGCAGCTTCTCTCTCGGACAGGGCCCTAAAGAGACCCAGTACTTC. Translation gives CASSFSLGQGPKETQYF.

The chain carries TRBV9 and TRBJ2-7; 7 bases match TRBD1. The CDR3 spans 15 residues. V was pared by 3 bases and J by 3 bases, with 9 bases of the junction left unmatched. Germline values: CDR1 SGDLS, CDR2 YYNGEE. The CDR3 DNA is TGTGCCAGCAGCGCAAATCCGGGACAGATCTACGAGCAGTACTTC. It specifies CASSANPGQIYEQYF.

The chain joins TRBV5-1 to TRBJ1-1, with D perhaps TRBD1 (6 bases). Trimming stripped 5 bases from V and 6 bases from J, with 11 bases between. CDR1 SGHRS and CDR2 YFSETQ come from the germline V gene. There are 12 residues in the CDR3. CDR3 residues: CASSLGGPEAFF. For the CDR3, the DNA is TGCGCCAGCAGTCTCGGGGGGCCTGAAGCTTTCTTT.

This clone showed up just a few times. This sequence joins TRBV7-3 and TRBJ1-2; possible D gene TRBD1, 6 bases. Trimming shortened V by 5 bases and J by 8 bases, and 15 bases separated the two germline ends. The CDR3 is 13 residues long. Germline V CDR1 and CDR2: SGHTA, FQGTGA. CDR3 residues: CASSINRDEGYTF. CDR3 coding DNA: TGTGCCAGCAGCATCAACAGGGATGAGGGCTACACCTTC.

The chain has TRBV7-9 and TRBJ1-2; TRBD1 aligns across 7 bases. Germline trimming cut 1 base from V and 10 bases from J; bases unmatched to any gene: 6. The CDR3 is made up of 13 amino acids. Germline values: CDR1 SEHNR, CDR2 FQNEAQ (reference sequence). CDR3 sequence: CASSLGGQSIYTF. CDR3 bases: TGTGCCAGCAGCTTAGGGGGACAGAGCATCTACACCTTC.

The chain combines TRBV4-1 with TRBJ2-7; D gene ambiguous. The CDR3 consists of 14 residues. V lost 1 base, J lost 1 base, and 8 bases lay in between. Germline V gene sequence: CDR1 MGHRA, CDR2 YSYEKL. The CDR3 loop is CASSQGQRSYEQYF. In nucleotides, the CDR3 is TGCGCCAGCAGCCAAGGTCAACGGTCCTACGAGCAGTACTTC.

The J gene is TRBJ1-2, the V gene TRBV27; D gene ambiguous. This CDR3 has 14 amino acids. Germline CDR1 MNHEY, CDR2 SMNVEV (reference sequence). Between the trimmed V and J ends, which lost 3 bases and 0 bases, there was a span of 8 bases. The CDR3 coding sequence is TGTGCCAGCAGTTTCAGCGGGGCTAACTATGGCTACACCTTC. Translated, it gives CASSFSGANYGYTF.

Only one count was recorded for this clone. This rearrangement joins TRBV7-3 to TRBJ2-7, with D perhaps TRBD1 (6 bases). Per germline, CDR1 SGHTA and CDR2 FQGTGA. Trimming removed 6 bases from V and 6 bases from J, with 15 bases in between. This CDR3 region has 13 residues. The CDR3 DNA follows: TGTGCCAGCAGTTCAACAGGGCTCTCCGAGCAGTACTTC. The encoded protein is CASSSTGLSEQYF.

This chain connects TRBV27 to TRBJ1-2; D unresolved. Germline CDR1 reads MNHEY; CDR2 reads SMNVEV (reference sequence). The ends were cut back, 2 bases at V and 6 bases at J, with 10 bases in the middle. This CDR3 has 13 amino acids. In nucleotides, the CDR3 is TGTGCCAGCAGTTTAGGGCAGTATGATGGCTACACCTTC. The encoded protein is CASSLGQYDGYTF.

The chain couples TRBV9 to TRBJ1-2, with D possibly being TRBD1 (5 bases). CDR3 size: 13 residues. Germline V gene sequence: CDR1 SGDLS, CDR2 YYNGEE. Trimming shortened V by 0 bases and J by 7 bases, and 10 bases separated the two germline ends. The CDR3 DNA is TGTGCCAGCAGCGTAGCCGACAGACTTGGCTACACCTTC. This codes for CASSVADRLGYTF.